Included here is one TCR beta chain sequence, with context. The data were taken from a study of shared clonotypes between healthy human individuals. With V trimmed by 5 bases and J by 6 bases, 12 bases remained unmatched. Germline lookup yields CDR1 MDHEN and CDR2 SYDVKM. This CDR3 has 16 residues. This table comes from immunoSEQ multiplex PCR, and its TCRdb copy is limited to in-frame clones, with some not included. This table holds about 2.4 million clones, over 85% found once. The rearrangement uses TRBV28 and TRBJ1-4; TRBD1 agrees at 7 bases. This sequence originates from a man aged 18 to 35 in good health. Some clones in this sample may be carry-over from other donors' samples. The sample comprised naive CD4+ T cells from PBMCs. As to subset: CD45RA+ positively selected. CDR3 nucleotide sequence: TGTGCCAGCAGTGACAATGTGGGACAGCCCTATGAAAAACTGTTTTTT. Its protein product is CASSDNVGQPYEKLFF.